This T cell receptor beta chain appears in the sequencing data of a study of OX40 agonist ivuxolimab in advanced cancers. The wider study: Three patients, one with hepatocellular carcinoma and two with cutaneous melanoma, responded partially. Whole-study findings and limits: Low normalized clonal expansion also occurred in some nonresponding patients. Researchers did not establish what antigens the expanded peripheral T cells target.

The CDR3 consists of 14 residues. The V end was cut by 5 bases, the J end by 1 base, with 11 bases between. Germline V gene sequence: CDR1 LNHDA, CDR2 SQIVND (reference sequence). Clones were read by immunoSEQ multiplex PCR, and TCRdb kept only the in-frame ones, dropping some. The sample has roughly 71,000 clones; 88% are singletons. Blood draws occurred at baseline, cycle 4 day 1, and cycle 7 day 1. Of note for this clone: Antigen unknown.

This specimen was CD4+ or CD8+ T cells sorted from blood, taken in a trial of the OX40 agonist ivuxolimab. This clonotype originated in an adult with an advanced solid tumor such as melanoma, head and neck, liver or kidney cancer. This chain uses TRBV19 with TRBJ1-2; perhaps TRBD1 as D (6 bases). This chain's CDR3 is CASSPGGFNYGYTF. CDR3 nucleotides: TGTGCCAGTAGTCCCGGGGGCTTTAACTATGGCTACACCTTC. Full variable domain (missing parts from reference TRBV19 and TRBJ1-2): DGGITQSPKYLFRKEGQNVTLSCEQNLNHDAMYWYRQDPGQGLRLIYYSQIVNDFQKGDIAEGYSVSREKKESFPLTVTSAQKNPTAFYLCASSPGGFNYGYTFGSGTRLTVV.